This TCR beta chain was profiled in a study of blood T cell repertoires in COVID-19. About the study: Acute and convalescent COVID-19 specimens originated in the United States, Italy and Spain. Nucleic acid was either cDNA or gDNA, and it came from T cells, B-cell-depleted T cells, or PBMCs.

The CDR3 is made up of 13 amino acids. In germline, CDR1 is SGDLS, CDR2 YYNGEE. The J segment lost 5 bases and the V segment lost 4 bases, leaving 2 bases of the junction unmatched. Per the authors' pipeline: Amplification with reference gene primers provided the estimates of nucleated cell counts. Only in-frame clones appear in the TCRdb table, and some are missing; sequencing was by immunoSEQ multiplex PCR. Clone size and V and J calls were adopted from that table, with D and trimming inferred from the DNA. The table records 250,000 to 300,000 clones, roughly 90% of them present only once. The TCR comes from a middle-aged man with acute or convalescent COVID-19. Sequenced sample: peripheral blood. V usage is TRBV9 and J usage is TRBJ1-4; 7 bases are a match to TRBD1. CDR3: CASSRGPNEKLFF. The CDR3 DNA sequence: TGTGCCAGCAGCAGGGGGCCGAATGAAAAACTGTTTTTT.